The source of this T cell receptor (beta chain) is a study of spatial heterogeneity in lung cancer. Whole-study context: Beta-chain sequences consistently outnumbered alpha-chain sequences in detection.

Study conclusions and caveats: Higher tumor mutation counts went along with higher counts of expanded intratumoral alpha and beta TCRs.

MiXCR was run by TCRdb on the 5' RACE reads, yielding one entry per CDR3 protein. The sample includes tens of thousands of distinct CDR3 sequences, roughly 6.7% of them seen just once. This clonotype was seen a few times. What it binds is unknown. As for time point: sample taken at primary tumor resection. This CDR3 is built from 15 residues. Deletions cut 7 bases from V and 7 bases from J, with 20 bases between. Germline lookup yields CDR1 DFQATT and CDR2 SNEGSKA (reference sequence). This TCR was sampled from a male donor with early-stage non-small cell lung cancer. The sample in question was lung tumor tissue, obtained at surgery. The chain links TRBV20-1 to TRBJ1-6; D gene ambiguous. The CDR3 DNA reads as TGCAGTGGGGTTATTGGGCGAAGGAACAATTCACCCCTCCACTTT. Protein sequence: CSGVIGRRNNSPLHF.